This entry lists 27 T cell receptor beta chains sequenced from one sample in a study of radiotherapy plus CTLA-4 blockade in lung cancer. The repertoire was sequenced with immunoSEQ multiplex PCR; TCRdb's copy has only in-frame clones and lacks some. The repertoire holds more than 75,000 clones, more than 85% seen once, with around 0.8% in the top ten. The material sequenced was peripheral blood, taken from a patient treated with radiotherapy plus ipilimumab. The receptors here all came from a human donor with non-small cell lung cancer who had stable disease on radiotherapy plus ipilimumab.

V and J are TRBV7-9 and TRBJ2-1, with TRBD2 matching over 15 bases. The junction had 16 bases not matched to a gene; V was cut back by 5 bases and J by 8 bases. Germline CDR1 and CDR2: SEHNR and FQNEAQ (reference sequence). The length of the CDR3 is 19 residues. CDR3 DNA: TGTGCCAGCAGCCAAGGACTAGCGGGAGGGCCATCTATTAAGGATGAGCAGTTCTTC. This sequence encodes CASSQGLAGGPSIKDEQFF.

The genes are TRBV12-5 and TRBJ2-3; D is ambiguous. The ends were cut back, 1 base at V and 1 base at J, with 9 bases in the middle. Germline V CDR1 and CDR2: LGHNT, FRNRAP. The CDR3 has 15 amino acids. The CDR3 DNA sequence: TGTGCTAGTGGTTTGGATTCAAGGGGCACAGATACGCAGTATTTT. Encoded protein: CASGLDSRGTDTQYF. The full variable domain, completed using reference TRBV12-5 and TRBJ2-3, is DARVTQTPRHKVTEMGQEVTMRCQPILGHNTVFWYRQTMMQGLELLAYFRNRAPLDDSGMPKDRFSAEMPDATLATLKIQPSEPRDSAVYFCASGLDSRGTDTQYFGPGTRLTVL.

This clone was observed a few times. The gene calls are TRBV7-9 and TRBJ2-1, with 10 bases lining up with TRBD2. Germline V gene sequence: CDR1 SEHNR, CDR2 FQNEAQ (reference sequence). V shed 5 bases, J shed 4 bases, and the junction held 11 bases outside the gene matches. This CDR3 has 17 residues. CDR3 loop: CASSRPERAGGYNEQFF. For the CDR3, the DNA is TGTGCCAGCAGCCGACCCGAGCGAGCGGGGGGGTACAATGAGCAGTTCTTC.

The rearrangement joins TRBV5-1 to TRBJ1-1; tentative D call: TRBD1 (5 bases). This CDR3 is built from 13 residues. In germline, CDR1 is SGHRS, CDR2 YFSETQ. Trimming removed 1 base at V and 4 bases at J, with 8 bases between. Written as DNA, the CDR3 is TGCGCCAGCAGCTTGCTAGGGACCACTGAAGCTTTCTTT. It encodes CASSLLGTTEAFF.

The chain combines TRBV6-5 with TRBJ1-4; D unresolved. The V gene's germline CDR1 is MNHEY and CDR2 SVGAGI. V lost 6 bases and J 7 bases, leaving 15 bases between the germline ends. CDR3 length equals 14 residues. CDR3 in DNA: TGTGCCAGCAGAGTATCTTACGGGAGTGAAAAACTGTTTTTT. Translating it yields CASRVSYGSEKLFF.

The rearrangement uses TRBV6-1 and TRBJ2-1; 12 bases agree with TRBD2. The CDR3 has 15 amino acids. CDR1 is MNHNS and CDR2 is SASEGT in the germline V gene. With V trimmed by 6 bases and J by 0 bases, 0 bases remained unmatched. CDR3: CASRGLAGSYNEQFF. CDR3 DNA sequence: TGTGCCAGCAGGGGACTAGCGGGCTCCTACAATGAGCAGTTCTTC.

The rearrangement joins TRBV10-1 to TRBJ1-6, with D tentatively TRBD1 (6 bases). The CDR3 consists of 15 residues. The germline gives CDR1 WNHNN, CDR2 SYGVQD (reference sequence). Trimming removed 0 bases from V and 5 bases from J, with 8 bases in between. Here the CDR3 reads CASSESDRNNSPLHF. The CDR3 DNA is TGCGCCAGCAGTGAGTCGGACAGAAATAATTCACCCCTCCACTTT.

This clone was counted a few times. This chain connects TRBV7-9 to TRBJ2-5, with D maybe TRBD1 (5 bases). Between the trimmed V and J ends, which lost 1 base and 0 bases, there was a span of 12 bases. This CDR3 comprises 16 residues. The germline gives CDR1 SEHNR, CDR2 FQNEAQ (reference sequence). CDR3 coding DNA: TGTGCCAGCAGCTTAGGCAGGGCAGCAAACCAAGAGACCCAGTACTTC. It encodes CASSLGRAANQETQYF.

The rearrangement links TRBV12-5 to TRBJ2-1; the D is unclear. V gave up 2 bases and J gave up 8 bases, with 7 bases separating them. CDR3 length equals 12 residues. Germline V gives CDR1 LGHNT, CDR2 FRNRAP. CDR3 sequence (DNA): TGTGCTAGTGGTTTGTTTGGGTATGAGCAGTTCTTC. Its protein product is CASGLFGYEQFF.

The chain links TRBV7-2 to TRBJ2-7; D is possibly TRBD2 (7 bases). Germline CDR1 reads SGHTA; CDR2 reads FQGNSA. This CDR3 comprises 14 residues. Between the trimmed V and J ends, which lost 1 base and 3 bases, there was a span of 10 bases. Here the CDR3 DNA reads TGTGCCAGCAGCTTAGGGGGGGGCCTCTACGAGCAGTACTTC. Its translation: CASSLGGGLYEQYF.

The chain has TRBV11-2 and TRBJ1-6; D is undetermined. The germline V gene has CDR1 SGHAT and CDR2 FQNNGV. The CDR3 consists of 15 residues. V lost 3 bases to trimming and J lost 8 bases, with 14 bases between them. The CDR3 sequence: CASSFFGIRDSPLHF. The DNA for the CDR3 is TGTGCCAGCAGCTTTTTCGGGATAAGGGATTCACCCCTCCACTTT.

The gene calls are TRBV5-8 and TRBJ2-1, with TRBD1 matching 10 bases. The V gene end was trimmed by 3 bases and the J gene end by 7 bases; junction bases not matched to a gene: 10. The CDR3 length is 16 residues. CDR1 SGHTS and CDR2 YDEGEE come from the germline V gene. DNA of the CDR3: TGTGCCAGCAGCTCCCCCGGGACAGGGGCCAGAAATGAGCAGTTCTTC. This codes for CASSSPGTGARNEQFF.

The chain uses TRBV19 and TRBJ2-7; D is undetermined. Germline CDR1 LNHDA, CDR2 SQIVND (reference sequence). This CDR3 comprises 15 residues. Between the trimmed V and J ends, which lost 3 bases and 2 bases, there was a span of 14 bases. The CDR3 loop reads CASSIGQDSTYEQYF. The CDR3, as DNA: TGTGCCAGTAGTATTGGGCAAGACTCAACCTACGAGCAGTACTTC.

The chain joins TRBV7-6 to TRBJ1-5; the D gene is possibly TRBD1 (6 bases). The CDR3 has 18 residues. The V gene's germline CDR1 is SGHVS and CDR2 FNYEAQ. V lost 1 base and J lost 2, with 18 bases in between. The CDR3 DNA is TGTGCCAGCAGCTTAGTGGCCCCCGGGGGCGAGCGCAATCAGCCCCAGCATTTT. It codes for CASSLVAPGGERNQPQHF.

In the case of this clone: The junction does not match germline at one end; this may be a read error. The gene calls are TRBV7-2 and TRBJ2-7; 12 bases line up with TRBD1. Germline V CDR1 and CDR2: SGHTA, FQGNSA. This CDR3 has 16 residues. The chain's CDR3 is CVSSFTPPGQGAEQYF. The DNA for the CDR3 is TGTGTCAGCAGCTTCACCCCCCCGGGACAGGGGGCCGAGCAGTACTTC. Drawing the rest from reference TRBV7-2 and TRBJ2-7, the complete variable domain is GAGVSQSPSNKVTEKGKDVELRCDPISGHTALYWYRQSLGQGLEFLIYFQGNSAPDKSGLPSDRFSAERTGGSVSTLTIQRTQQEDSAVYLCVSSFTPPGQGAEQYFGPGTRLTVT.

The rearrangement uses TRBV2 and TRBJ2-7, with 11 bases that match TRBD2. J gave up 6 bases and V 6 bases, and 10 bases lay outside the gene matches. Germline V CDR1 and CDR2: SNHLY, FYNNEI. This CDR3 is built from 15 residues. CDR3 region: CASRASGTSGLEQYF. The CDR3 DNA reads as TGTGCCAGCAGGGCCTCCGGGACTAGCGGCCTCGAGCAGTACTTC.

The CDR3 bases are TGTGCCAGCAGTACGGGACAGGGGGCGTTAGGGGCCAACGTCCTGACTTTC. Its translation: CASSTGQGALGANVLTF. This rearrangement joins TRBV2 to TRBJ2-6; 12 nucleotides line up with TRBD1. V lost 5 bases to trimming and J lost 4 bases; unmatched junction nucleotides: 6. The CDR3 length is 17 residues. Germline V gene lookup returns CDR1 SNHLY and CDR2 FYNNEI.

The chain employs TRBV6-4 and TRBJ2-3, with D tentatively TRBD2 (6 bases). Trimming shortened V by 2 bases and J by 3 bases, and 15 bases separated the two germline ends. The CDR3 runs 16 residues. Germline loops: CDR1 MRHNA, CDR2 SNTAGT. In DNA form, the CDR3 reads TGTGCCAGCAGTGACGGGAGGATTAAGTATACAGATACGCAGTATTTT. This sequence encodes CASSDGRIKYTDTQYF.

This chain links TRBV7-2 with TRBJ2-1; 7 bases align to TRBD2. CDR1 and CDR2 from the germline V gene are SGHTA and FQGNSA. V was clipped by 7 bases and J by 8 bases; unmatched bases: 17. The CDR3 extends over 16 amino acids. CDR3 loop: CASNLVGAGEGDEQFF. CDR3 DNA sequence: TGTGCCAGCAATCTCGTTGGGGCGGGAGAAGGAGATGAGCAGTTCTTC.

This chain joins TRBV11-2 and TRBJ2-7; D gene uncertain. CDR1 SGHAT and CDR2 FQNNGV come from the germline V gene. V dropped 5 bases and J dropped 3 bases, with 11 bases sitting between them. CDR3 length: 13 amino acids. The CDR3 spells CASSPAVLYEQYF. Here the CDR3 DNA reads TGTGCCAGCAGCCCCGCGGTCCTCTACGAGCAGTACTTC. Variable domain in full (rest from reference TRBV11-2 and TRBJ2-7): EAGVAQSPRYKIIEKRQSVAFWCNPISGHATLYWYQQILGQGPKLLIQFQNNGVVDDSQLPKDRFSAERLKGVDSTLKIQPAKLEDSAVYLCASSPAVLYEQYFGPGTRLTVT.

This chain joins TRBV19 and TRBJ2-2, with D possibly matching TRBD2 (5 bases). Germline CDR1 LNHDA, CDR2 SQIVND (reference sequence). This CDR3 region has 14 residues. Between the trimmed V and J ends, which lost 5 bases and 1 base, there was a span of 8 bases. This CDR3 reads CASSARGNTGELFF. The CDR3, as DNA: TGTGCCAGTAGTGCCCGGGGGAACACCGGGGAGCTGTTTTTT. The variable domain in full, with the rest retrieved from reference TRBV19 and TRBJ2-2, is DGGITQSPKYLFRKEGQNVTLSCEQNLNHDAMYWYRQDPGQGLRLIYYSQIVNDFQKGDIAEGYSVSREKKESFPLTVTSAQKNPTAFYLCASSARGNTGELFFGEGSRLTVL.

CDR3 region: CAIGKGYEQYF. The CDR3 coding sequence is TGTGCCATAGGCAAGGGCTACGAGCAGTACTTC. The rearrangement links TRBV6-6 to TRBJ2-7; D remains ambiguous. The V end was cut by 10 bases, the J end by 3 bases, with 10 bases between. This CDR3 has 11 amino acids. Per germline, CDR1 MNHNY and CDR2 SVGAGI (reference sequence).

V and J are TRBV2 and TRBJ2-7; D is ambiguous. The V end lost 4 bases, the J end lost 2 bases, and 12 bases lay between the germline ends. There are 14 residues in the CDR3. CDR1 is SNHLY and CDR2 is FYNNEI in the germline V gene. In DNA, the CDR3 is TGTGCCAGCAGTGTTGTTTTAGAGGCCTACGAGCAGTACTTC. Translating gives CASSVVLEAYEQYF. Full variable domain (outside the CDR3, taken from reference TRBV2 and TRBJ2-7): EPEVTQTPSHQVTQMGQEVILRCVPISNHLYFYWYRQILGQKVEFLVSFYNNEISEKSEIFDDQFSVERPDGSNFTLKIRSTKLEDSAMYFCASSVVLEAYEQYFGPGTRLTVT.

This rearrangement joins TRBV5-8 to TRBJ2-5; TRBD1 matches 7 bases. Germline lookup yields CDR1 SGHTS and CDR2 YDEGEE. J lost 5 bases, V lost 4 bases, and 5 bases had no gene match. CDR3 length equals 13 residues. The CDR3 spells CASSLGQAETQYF. In DNA form, the CDR3 reads TGTGCCAGCAGCCTAGGACAGGCGGAGACCCAGTACTTC.

This chain joins TRBV19 and TRBJ1-5, with 7 positions matching TRBD1. CDR1 LNHDA and CDR2 SQIVND come from the germline V gene (reference sequence). This CDR3 contains 15 residues. V lost 8 bases, J lost 4 bases, and 11 bases stayed unmatched. The CDR3 protein is CASLLTQGLNQPQHF. The CDR3, as DNA: TGTGCCAGTCTACTGACACAGGGGTTAAATCAGCCCCAGCATTTT.

The CDR3 coding sequence is TGTGCCAGTAGTATATGGGGGTATGGCCCTGAAGCTTTCTTT. Its protein is CASSIWGYGPEAFF. The chain couples TRBV19 to TRBJ1-1; TRBD1 is a possible D gene (5 bases). Germline V lookup: CDR1 LNHDA, CDR2 SQIVND (reference sequence). The length of the CDR3 is 14 residues. The ends were cut back, 2 bases at V and 6 bases at J, with 13 bases in the middle.

V usage is TRBV9 and J usage is TRBJ2-1; no clear D. Germline V gives CDR1 SGDLS, CDR2 YYNGEE. V was cut by 4 bases and J by 0 bases, with 14 bases left in between. The CDR3 runs 16 residues. CDR3 protein: CASSPNLGSSYNEQFF. Written as DNA, the CDR3 is TGTGCCAGCAGCCCTAACTTGGGCAGCTCCTACAATGAGCAGTTCTTC.